The table lists the clone carrying this T cell receptor (beta chain) with many counts. The sample originates from a study of T cells after yellow fever vaccination. Looking at the study overall: Preparation of fractions with low cell numbers was performed using SMART-Seq v4 Ultra Low Input.

Regarding the study as a whole: Most clones from primary vaccination were detected again post-booster (about 95% CD4, approximately 90% CD8). Researchers cautioned that FACS-sorted repertoires could harbor abundant clonotypes contaminating from the bulk population.

The CDR3 has 13 residues. V was clipped by 3 bases and J by 3 bases, with 9 bases between them. The germline V gene encodes CDR1 MDHEN and CDR2 SYDVKM. The TCR cDNA carried a universal primer site and UMIs from 5'RACE template switching. TCRdb reprocessed the 5' RACE reads with MiXCR, giving one entry per CDR3 protein. This table has 40,000 to 50,000 distinct CDR3 sequences, roughly 7.1% appearing once. This chain connects TRBV28 to TRBJ2-7; D uncertain. The source is a man between 25 and 39 years old who received the YFV17D yellow fever vaccine. The sample in question was CD8+ T cells not binding an NS4B(214-222) dextramer, sorted from PBMCs, obtained 45 days after the yellow fever booster vaccination. The CDR3 DNA reads as TGTGCCAGCAGTTTTGAACTGAGCTACGAGCAGTACTTC. This translates into CASSFELSYEQYF.